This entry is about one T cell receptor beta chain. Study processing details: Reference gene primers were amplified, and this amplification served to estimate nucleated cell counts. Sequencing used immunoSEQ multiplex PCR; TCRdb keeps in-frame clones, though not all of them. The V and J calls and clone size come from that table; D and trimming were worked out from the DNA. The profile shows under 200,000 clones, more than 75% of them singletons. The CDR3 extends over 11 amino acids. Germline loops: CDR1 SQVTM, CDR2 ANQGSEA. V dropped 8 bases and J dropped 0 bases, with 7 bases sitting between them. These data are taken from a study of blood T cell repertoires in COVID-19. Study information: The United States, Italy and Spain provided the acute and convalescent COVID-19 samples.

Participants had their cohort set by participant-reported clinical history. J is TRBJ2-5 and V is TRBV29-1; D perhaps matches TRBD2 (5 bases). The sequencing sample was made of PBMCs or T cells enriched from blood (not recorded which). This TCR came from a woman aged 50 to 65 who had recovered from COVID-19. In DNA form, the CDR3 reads TGCAGCTCGCGGGACCAAGAGACCCAGTACTTC. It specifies CSSRDQETQYF.